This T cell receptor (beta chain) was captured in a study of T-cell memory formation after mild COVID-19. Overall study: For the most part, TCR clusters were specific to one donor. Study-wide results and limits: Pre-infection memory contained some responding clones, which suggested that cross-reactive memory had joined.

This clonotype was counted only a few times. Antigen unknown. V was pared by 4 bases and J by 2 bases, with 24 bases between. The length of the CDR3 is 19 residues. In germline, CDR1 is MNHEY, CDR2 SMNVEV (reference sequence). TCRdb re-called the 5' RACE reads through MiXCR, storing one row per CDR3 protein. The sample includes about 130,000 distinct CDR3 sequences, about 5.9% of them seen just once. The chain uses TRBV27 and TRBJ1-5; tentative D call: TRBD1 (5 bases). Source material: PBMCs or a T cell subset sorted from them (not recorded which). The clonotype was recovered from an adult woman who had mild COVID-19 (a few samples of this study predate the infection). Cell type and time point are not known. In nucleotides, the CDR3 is TGTGCCAGCAGTTCGGGACGCCGAGGGGTCAGGGTGGGCAATCAGCCCCAGCATTTT. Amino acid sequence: CASSSGRRGVRVGNQPQHF.